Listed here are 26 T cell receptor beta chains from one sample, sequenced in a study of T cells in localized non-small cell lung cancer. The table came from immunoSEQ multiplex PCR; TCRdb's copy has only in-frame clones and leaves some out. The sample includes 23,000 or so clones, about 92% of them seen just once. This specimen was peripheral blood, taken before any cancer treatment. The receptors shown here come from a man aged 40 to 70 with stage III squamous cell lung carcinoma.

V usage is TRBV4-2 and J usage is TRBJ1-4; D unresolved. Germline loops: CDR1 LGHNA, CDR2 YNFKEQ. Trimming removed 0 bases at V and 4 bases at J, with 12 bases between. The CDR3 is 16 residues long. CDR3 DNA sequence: TGTGCCAGCAGCCAAGAGGGGTACGGAATTAATGAAAAACTGTTTTTT. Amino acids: CASSQEGYGINEKLFF.

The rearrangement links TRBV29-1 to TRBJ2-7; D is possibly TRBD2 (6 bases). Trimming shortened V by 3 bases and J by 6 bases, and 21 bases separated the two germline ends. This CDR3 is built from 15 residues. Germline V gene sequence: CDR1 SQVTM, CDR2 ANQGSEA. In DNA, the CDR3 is TGCAGCGTTGAGGCGGTCGGGGGTACCCTCTCCGAGCAGTACTTC. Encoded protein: CSVEAVGGTLSEQYF.

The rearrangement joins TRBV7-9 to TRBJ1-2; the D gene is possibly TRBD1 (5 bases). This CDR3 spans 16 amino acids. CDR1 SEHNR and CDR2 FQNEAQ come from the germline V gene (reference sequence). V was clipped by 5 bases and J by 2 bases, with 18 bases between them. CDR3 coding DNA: TGTGCCAGCAGCCCACCTTCCGGGGCCGTCAACTATGGCTACACCTTC. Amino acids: CASSPPSGAVNYGYTF.

Written as DNA, the CDR3 is TGTGCCAGCACCGTAAGCGGGGGCACAGATACGCAGTATTTT. As protein: CASTVSGGTDTQYF. The chain uses TRBV2 and TRBJ2-3; the match to TRBD2 covers 7 bases. Looked up from germline, CDR1 is SNHLY and CDR2 is FYNNEI. The CDR3 sequence is 14 residues long. The trim removed 7 bases at V and 1 base at J, leaving 5 bases unmatched.

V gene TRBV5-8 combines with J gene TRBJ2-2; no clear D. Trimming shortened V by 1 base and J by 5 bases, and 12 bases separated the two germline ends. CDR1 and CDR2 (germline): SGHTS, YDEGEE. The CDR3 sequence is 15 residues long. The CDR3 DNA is TGTGCCAGCAGCTTGTTGTCTATTGGGACCGGGGAGCTGTTTTTT. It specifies CASSLLSIGTGELFF.

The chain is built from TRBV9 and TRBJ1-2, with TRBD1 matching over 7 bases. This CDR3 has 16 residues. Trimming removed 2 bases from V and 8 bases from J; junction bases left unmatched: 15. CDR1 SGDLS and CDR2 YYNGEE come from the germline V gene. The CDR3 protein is CASSVGPPRQGEGYTF. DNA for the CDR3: TGTGCCAGCAGCGTCGGACCCCCCCGACAGGGTGAGGGCTACACCTTC.

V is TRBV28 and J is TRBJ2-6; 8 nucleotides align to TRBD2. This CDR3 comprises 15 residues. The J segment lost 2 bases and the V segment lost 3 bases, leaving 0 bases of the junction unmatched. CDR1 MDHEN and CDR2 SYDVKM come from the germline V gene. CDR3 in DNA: TGTGCCAGCAGTTTCGGGGGGGCTGGGGCCAACGTCCTGACTTTC. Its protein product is CASSFGGAGANVLTF.

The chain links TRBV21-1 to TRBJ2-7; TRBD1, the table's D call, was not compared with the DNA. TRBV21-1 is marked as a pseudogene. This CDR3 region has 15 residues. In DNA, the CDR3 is TGTGCCAGCAACCCGAAGGGGGATCGACGCTACGAGCAGTACTTC. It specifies CASNPKGDRRYEQYF.

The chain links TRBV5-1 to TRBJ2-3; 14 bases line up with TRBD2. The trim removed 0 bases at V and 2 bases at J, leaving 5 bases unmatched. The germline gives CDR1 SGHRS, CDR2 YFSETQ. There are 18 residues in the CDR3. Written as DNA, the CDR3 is TGCGCCAGCAGCTTGGAGGGGACTAGCGGGAGCCCCACAGATACGCAGTATTTT. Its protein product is CASSLEGTSGSPTDTQYF.

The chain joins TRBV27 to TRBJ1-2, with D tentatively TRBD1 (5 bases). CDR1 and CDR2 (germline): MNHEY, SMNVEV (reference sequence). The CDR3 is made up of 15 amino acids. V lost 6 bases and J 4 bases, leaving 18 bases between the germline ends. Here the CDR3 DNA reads TGTGCCAGCAGCCGAGAGGCAGGGTATTTCTATGGCTACACCTTC. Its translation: CASSREAGYFYGYTF.

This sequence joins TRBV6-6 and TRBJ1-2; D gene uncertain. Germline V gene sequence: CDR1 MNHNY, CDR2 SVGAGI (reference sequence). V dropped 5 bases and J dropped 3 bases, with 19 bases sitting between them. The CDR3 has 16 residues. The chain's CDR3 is CASSPVTLDGDYGYTF. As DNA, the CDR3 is TGTGCCAGCAGTCCCGTTACCCTCGACGGGGACTATGGCTACACCTTC.

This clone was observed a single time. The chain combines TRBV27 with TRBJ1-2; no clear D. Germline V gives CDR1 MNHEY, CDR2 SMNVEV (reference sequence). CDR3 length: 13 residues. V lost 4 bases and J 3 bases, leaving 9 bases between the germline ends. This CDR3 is CASSSRWYYGYTF. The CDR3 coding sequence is TGTGCCAGCAGTTCTCGGTGGTACTATGGCTACACCTTC.

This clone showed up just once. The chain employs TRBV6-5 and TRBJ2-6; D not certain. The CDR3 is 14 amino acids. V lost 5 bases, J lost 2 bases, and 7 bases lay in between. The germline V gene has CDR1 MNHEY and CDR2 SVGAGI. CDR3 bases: TGTGCCAGCAGTACAAATACTGGGGCCAACGTCCTGACTTTC. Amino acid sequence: CASSTNTGANVLTF.

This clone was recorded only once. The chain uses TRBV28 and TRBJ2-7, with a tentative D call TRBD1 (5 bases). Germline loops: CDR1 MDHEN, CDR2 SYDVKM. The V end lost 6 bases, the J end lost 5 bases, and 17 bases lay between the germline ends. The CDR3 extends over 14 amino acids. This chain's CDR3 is CASRPEDSPNEQYF. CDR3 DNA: TGTGCCAGCAGGCCCGAAGACAGCCCCAACGAGCAGTACTTC. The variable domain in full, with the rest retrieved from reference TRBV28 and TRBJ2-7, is DVKVTQSSRYLVKRTGEKVFLECVQDMDHENMFWYRQDPGLGLRLIYFSYDVKMKEKGDIPEGYSVSREKKERFSLILESASTNQTSMYLCASRPEDSPNEQYFGPGTRLTVT.

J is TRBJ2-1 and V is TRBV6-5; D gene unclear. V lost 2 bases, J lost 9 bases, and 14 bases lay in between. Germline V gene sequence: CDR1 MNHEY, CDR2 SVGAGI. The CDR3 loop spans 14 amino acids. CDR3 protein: CASSYDPSSGEQFF. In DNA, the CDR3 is TGTGCCAGCAGTTACGACCCTTCCTCGGGTGAGCAGTTCTTC.

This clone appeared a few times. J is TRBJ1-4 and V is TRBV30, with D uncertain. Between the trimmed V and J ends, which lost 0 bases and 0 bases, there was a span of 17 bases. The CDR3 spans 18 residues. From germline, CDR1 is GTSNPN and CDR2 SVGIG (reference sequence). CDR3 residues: CAWSVGRLRFATNEKLFF. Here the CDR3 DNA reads TGTGCCTGGAGTGTAGGGCGACTCAGATTTGCAACTAATGAAAAACTGTTTTTT.

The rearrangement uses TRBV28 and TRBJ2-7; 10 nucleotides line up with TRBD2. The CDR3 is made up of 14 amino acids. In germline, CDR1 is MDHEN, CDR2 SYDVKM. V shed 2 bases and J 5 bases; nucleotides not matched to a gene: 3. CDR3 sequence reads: CASSLSSGGNEQYF. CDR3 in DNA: TGTGCCAGCAGTTTAAGTAGCGGGGGGAACGAGCAGTACTTC.

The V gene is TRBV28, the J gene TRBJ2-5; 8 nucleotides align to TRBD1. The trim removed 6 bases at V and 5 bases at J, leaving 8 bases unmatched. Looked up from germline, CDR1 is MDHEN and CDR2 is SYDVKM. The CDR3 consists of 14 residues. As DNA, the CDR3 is TGTGCCAGCAGGCGTCAGGGGGCGGGGGAGACCCAGTACTTC. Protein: CASRRQGAGETQYF.

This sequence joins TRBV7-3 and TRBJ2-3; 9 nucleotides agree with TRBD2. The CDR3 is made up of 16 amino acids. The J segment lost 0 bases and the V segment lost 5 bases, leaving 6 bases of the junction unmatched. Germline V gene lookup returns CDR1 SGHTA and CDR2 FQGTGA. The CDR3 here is CASSLLAGASTDTQYF. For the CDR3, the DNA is TGTGCCAGCAGCCTGTTAGCGGGGGCTAGCACAGATACGCAGTATTTT.

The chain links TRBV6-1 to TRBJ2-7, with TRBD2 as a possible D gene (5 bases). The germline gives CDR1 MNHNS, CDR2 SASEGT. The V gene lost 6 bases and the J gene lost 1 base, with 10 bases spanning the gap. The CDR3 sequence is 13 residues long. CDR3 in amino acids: CASRRVPSYEQYF. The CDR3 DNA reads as TGTGCCAGCAGGAGGGTCCCTTCCTACGAGCAGTACTTC.

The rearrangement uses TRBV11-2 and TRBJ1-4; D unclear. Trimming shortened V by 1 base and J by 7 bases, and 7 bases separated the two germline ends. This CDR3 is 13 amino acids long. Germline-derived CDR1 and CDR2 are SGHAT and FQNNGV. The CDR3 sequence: CASSLVRAEKLFF. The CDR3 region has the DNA TGTGCCAGCAGCTTAGTCAGAGCTGAAAAACTGTTTTTT.

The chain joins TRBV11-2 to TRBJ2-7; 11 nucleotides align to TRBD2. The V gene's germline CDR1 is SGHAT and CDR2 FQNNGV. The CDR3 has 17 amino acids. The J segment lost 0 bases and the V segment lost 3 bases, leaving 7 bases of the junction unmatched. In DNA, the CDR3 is TGTGCCAGCAGCTTCAGTAGCGGGAGGGTTTTCTCCTACGAGCAGTACTTC. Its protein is CASSFSSGRVFSYEQYF.

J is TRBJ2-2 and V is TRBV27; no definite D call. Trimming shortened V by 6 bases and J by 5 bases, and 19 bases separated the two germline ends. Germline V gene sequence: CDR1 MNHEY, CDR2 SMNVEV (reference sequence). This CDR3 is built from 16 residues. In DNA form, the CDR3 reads TGTGCCAGCAGCAAAGGATGGGGTCAGTCGACCGGGGAGCTGTTTTTT. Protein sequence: CASSKGWGQSTGELFF.

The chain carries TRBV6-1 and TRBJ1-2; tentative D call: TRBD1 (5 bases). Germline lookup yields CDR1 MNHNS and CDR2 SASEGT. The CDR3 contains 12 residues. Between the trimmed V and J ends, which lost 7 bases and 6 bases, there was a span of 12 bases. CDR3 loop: CASTQGVHGYTF. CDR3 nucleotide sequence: TGTGCCAGCACCCAAGGGGTTCATGGCTACACCTTC.

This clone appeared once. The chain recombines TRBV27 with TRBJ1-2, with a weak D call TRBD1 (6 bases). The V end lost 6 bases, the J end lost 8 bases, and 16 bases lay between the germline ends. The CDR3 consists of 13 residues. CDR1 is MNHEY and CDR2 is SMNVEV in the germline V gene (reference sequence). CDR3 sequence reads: CASRAQGIGGYTF. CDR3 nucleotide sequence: TGTGCCAGCAGAGCCCAGGGGATCGGGGGCTACACCTTC.

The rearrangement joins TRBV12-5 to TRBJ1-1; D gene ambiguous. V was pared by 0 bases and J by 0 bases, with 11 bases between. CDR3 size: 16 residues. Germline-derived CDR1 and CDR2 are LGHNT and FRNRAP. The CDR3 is CASGLVPGRLNTEAFF. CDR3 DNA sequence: TGTGCTAGTGGTTTGGTACCTGGCCGATTGAACACTGAAGCTTTCTTT.